This entry lists 29 T cell receptor beta chains sequenced from one sample in a study of blood T cell repertoires in COVID-19. The assay was immunoSEQ multiplex PCR, and TCRdb's table has in-frame clones only and misses some. There are roughly 330,000 clones in the sample; approximately 88% occur only once, and more than 3% lies in the top ten. Sequencing was carried out using peripheral blood. These TCRs come from a woman aged 45-60 years with active or convalescent COVID-19.

This rearrangement joins TRBV6-2 or TRBV6-3 to TRBJ1-1; 12 bases line up with TRBD1. The germline gives CDR1 MNHEY, CDR2 SVGEGT. The CDR3 is 16 residues long. Trimming took 5 bases from V and 0 from J; bases not matched to a gene: 4. CDR3 nucleotides: TGTGCCAGCAGTGCCGGGACAGGGGGCTTGAACACTGAAGCTTTCTTT. Protein sequence: CASSAGTGGLNTEAFF.

This rearrangement joins TRBV6-6 to TRBJ1-5; no clear D. Germline V gene lookup returns CDR1 MNHNY and CDR2 SVGAGI (reference sequence). Trimming took 4 bases from V and 0 from J, leaving 4 bases between them. The CDR3 has 13 residues. CDR3 protein: CASSSSSNQPQHF. CDR3 DNA sequence: TGTGCCAGCAGTTCTTCTAGCAATCAGCCCCAGCATTTT.

This clone was recorded a few times. CDR3 sequence: CAGTGGYEQYF. The DNA for the CDR3 is TGTGCCGGGACAGGGGGTTACGAGCAGTACTTC. The V gene is TRBV2, the J gene TRBJ2-7, with 11 bases lining up with TRBD1. CDR1 and CDR2 from the germline V gene are SNHLY and FYNNEI. The length of the CDR3 is 11 residues. The trim removed 11 bases at V and 4 bases at J, leaving 1 base unmatched.

The V and J genes are TRBV7-2 and TRBJ2-4; D not resolved. CDR3 length equals 14 residues. Trimming pared 1 base from V and 6 bases from J, leaving 10 bases between. Germline CDR1 is SGHTA and CDR2 is FQGNSA. The CDR3 region is CASSLGSGGNIQYF. The CDR3 DNA reads TGTGCCAGCAGCTTAGGGTCGGGTGGAAACATTCAGTACTTC.

The rearrangement joins TRBV7-2 to TRBJ1-1, with D perhaps TRBD1 (5 bases). Trimming stripped 6 bases from V and 3 bases from J, with 17 bases between. Germline V lookup: CDR1 SGHTA, CDR2 FQGNSA. The CDR3 has 15 residues. Written as DNA, the CDR3 is TGTGCCAGCAGTCGTCGGGACTCTGGGTACACTGAAGCTTTCTTT. It codes for CASSRRDSGYTEAFF.

V is TRBV3-1 (or the pseudogene TRBV3-2) and J is TRBJ1-2, with TRBD1 identical over 9 bases. The CDR3 runs to 17 residues. Germline CDR1 LGHDT, CDR2 YNNKEL (reference sequence). V lost 0 bases and J lost 4; bases outside the gene matches: 9. CDR3 loop: CASSQELGDRGGYGYTF. CDR3 nucleotide sequence: TGTGCCAGCAGCCAAGAATTGGGAGACAGGGGGGGCTATGGCTACACCTTC.

The gene calls are TRBV11-2 and TRBJ1-2, with TRBD1 matching over 8 bases. The CDR3 covers 16 residues. Looked up from germline, CDR1 is SGHAT and CDR2 is FQNNGV. Unmatched junction bases numbered 15, after V lost 4 bases and J lost 8 bases. CDR3 protein: CASSSPRQGKSKGYTF. CDR3 nucleotides: TGTGCCAGCAGCTCCCCTCGACAGGGGAAGAGTAAAGGCTACACCTTC. Drawing the rest from reference TRBV11-2 and TRBJ1-2, the complete variable domain is EAGVAQSPRYKIIEKRQSVAFWCNPISGHATLYWYQQILGQGPKLLIQFQNNGVVDDSQLPKDRFSAERLKGVDSTLKIQPAKLEDSAVYLCASSSPRQGKSKGYTFGSGTRLTVV.

The V call is TRBV5-1, the J call TRBJ2-5; 9 bases line up with TRBD2. Germline loops: CDR1 SGHRS, CDR2 YFSETQ. V was clipped by 4 bases and J by 4 bases; unmatched bases: 11. The length of the CDR3 is 16 residues. CDR3 residues: CASSPPQGGGAETQYF. The CDR3 DNA is TGCGCCAGCAGCCCACCACAGGGCGGGGGGGCAGAGACCCAGTACTTC.

This sequence joins TRBV15 and TRBJ2-2, with 7 bases aligning to TRBD1. This CDR3 contains 16 residues. Germline V gene sequence: CDR1 LNHNV, CDR2 YYDKDF (reference sequence). With 4 bases clipped from V and 3 bases from J, the junction kept 8 bases outside the gene matches. The CDR3 DNA is TGTGCCACCAGCACTCGAAGGACAGGCTACACCGGGGAGCTGTTTTTT. As protein: CATSTRRTGYTGELFF.

This clone has just a few counts. The rearrangement links TRBV7-2 to TRBJ1-5; no clear D. The CDR3 extends over 12 amino acids. The ends were cut back, 4 bases at V and 5 bases at J, with 6 bases in the middle. Germline V CDR1 and CDR2: SGHTA, FQGNSA. The CDR3: CASSYSYQPQHF. In DNA form, the CDR3 reads TGTGCCAGCAGCTACAGTTATCAGCCCCAGCATTTT. Combining the CDR3 with reference TRBV7-2 and TRBJ1-5 gives the whole variable domain GAGVSQSPSNKVTEKGKDVELRCDPISGHTALYWYRQSLGQGLEFLIYFQGNSAPDKSGLPSDRFSAERTGGSVSTLTIQRTQQEDSAVYLCASSYSYQPQHFGDGTRLSIL.

This rearrangement joins TRBV5-1 to TRBJ2-2, with no clear D. The V and J ends lost 4 bases and 4 bases respectively, with 11 bases between them. The germline V gene has CDR1 SGHRS and CDR2 YFSETQ. The CDR3 runs 14 residues. In DNA form, the CDR3 reads TGCGCCAGCAGCCCGCGGCCCTTCACCGGGGAGCTGTTTTTT. Translation gives CASSPRPFTGELFF. Full variable domain (rest looked up from reference TRBV5-1 and TRBJ2-2): KAGVTQTPRYLIKTRGQQVTLSCSPISGHRSVSWYQQTPGQGLQFLFEYFSETQRNKGNFPGRFSGRQFSNSRSEMNVSTLELGDSALYLCASSPRPFTGELFFGEGSRLTVL.

V and J are TRBV19 and TRBJ2-3; TRBD2 might be the D (6 bases). The CDR3 has 14 residues. Trimming pared 11 bases from V and 0 bases from J, leaving 15 bases between. The germline V gene encodes CDR1 LNHDA and CDR2 SQIVND (reference sequence). DNA of the CDR3: TGTGCCGTCACGGCGGGGTCTAGCACAGATACGCAGTATTTT. This gives the protein CAVTAGSSTDTQYF.

The chain uses TRBV28 and TRBJ1-2, with D unclear. Trimming left V 2 bases short and J 8 bases short, with 9 bases between. Germline V CDR1 and CDR2: MDHEN, SYDVKM. This CDR3 contains 12 residues. CDR3 coding DNA: TGTGCCAGCAGTTTACGTAGTCGAGGCTACACCTTC. Protein product: CASSLRSRGYTF.

The chain recombines TRBV3-1 (or the pseudogene TRBV3-2) with TRBJ2-5; D perhaps matches TRBD2 (6 bases). Germline V CDR1 and CDR2: LGHDT, YNNKEL (reference sequence). The V and J ends lost 0 bases and 2 bases respectively, with 7 bases between them. CDR3 length equals 14 residues. This CDR3 is CASSQDGGQETQYF. The CDR3 region has the DNA TGTGCCAGCAGCCAAGATGGGGGGCAAGAGACCCAGTACTTC.

This chain uses TRBV11-2 with TRBJ2-1; TRBD2 matches 9 bases. Trimming removed 1 base from V and 4 bases from J; junction bases left unmatched: 2. This CDR3 is 15 amino acids long. The germline gives CDR1 SGHAT, CDR2 FQNNGV. The chain's CDR3 is CASSLGLAAYNEQFF. CDR3 bases: TGTGCCAGCAGCTTAGGACTAGCGGCTTACAATGAGCAGTTCTTC.

V gene TRBV9 combines with J gene TRBJ2-7; TRBD2 might be the D (7 bases). The germline V gene encodes CDR1 SGDLS and CDR2 YYNGEE. The CDR3 is 14 amino acids. V gave up 0 bases and J gave up 5 bases, with 12 bases separating them. CDR3 protein: CASSVGEGDNEQYF. Written as DNA, the CDR3 is TGTGCCAGCAGCGTAGGGGAGGGGGACAACGAGCAGTACTTC.

The CDR3 spells CASSSEQGPANEKLFF. For the CDR3, the DNA is TGCGCCAGCAGCTCGGAACAGGGCCCGGCTAATGAAAAACTGTTTTTT. This chain joins TRBV5-1 and TRBJ1-4, with a tentative D call TRBD1 (6 bases). CDR1 and CDR2 from the germline V gene are SGHRS and YFSETQ. This CDR3 is built from 16 residues. Trimming removed 3 bases at V and 3 bases at J, with 15 bases between.

This rearrangement joins TRBV11-2 to TRBJ2-1; D is possibly TRBD2 (6 bases). Trimming took off 1 base at V and 5 bases at J, with 12 bases between the two ends. The CDR3 extends over 15 amino acids. Germline V gene data show CDR1 as SGHAT and CDR2 as FQNNGV. CDR3 in amino acids: CASSLAAGGNNEQFF. The CDR3 DNA follows: TGTGCCAGCAGCTTAGCGGCCGGGGGTAACAATGAGCAGTTCTTC.

Here the CDR3 DNA reads TGCGCCAGCAGCTTGGCCGGGATAGCGAACACTGAAGCTTTCTTT. Translating gives CASSLAGIANTEAFF. This chain uses TRBV5-1 with TRBJ1-1; D is uncertain. The germline gives CDR1 SGHRS, CDR2 YFSETQ. The CDR3 extends over 15 amino acids. V was pared by 0 bases and J by 1 base, with 10 bases between.

The rearrangement joins TRBV30 to TRBJ2-5; 14 nucleotides match TRBD2. CDR3 length: 14 residues. Looked up from germline, CDR1 is GTSNPN and CDR2 is SVGIG (reference sequence). The V gene end was trimmed by 5 bases and the J gene end by 5 bases; junction bases not matched to a gene: 4. For the CDR3, the DNA is TGTGCCTGGGAGACTAGCGGGAGGGGGGAGACCCAGTACTTC. It translates to CAWETSGRGETQYF.

This sequence joins TRBV9 and TRBJ2-2; 8 bases are shared with TRBD1. The CDR3 consists of 17 residues. V shed 4 bases, J shed 4 bases, and the junction held 12 bases outside the gene matches. Germline values: CDR1 SGDLS, CDR2 YYNGEE. The CDR3 region has the DNA TGTGCCAGCAGCCAAGACAGGGGATCCCTCCTCACCGGGGAGCTGTTTTTT. Translation gives CASSQDRGSLLTGELFF.

The V gene is TRBV11-2, the J gene TRBJ2-7, with 9 nucleotides matching TRBD2. Looked up from germline, CDR1 is SGHAT and CDR2 is FQNNGV. This CDR3 contains 19 residues. The V segment lost 5 bases and the J segment 1 base; nucleotides outside the gene matches: 18. In DNA form, the CDR3 reads TGTGCCAGCAGCCTTAGGCCAGCGGGAGGCCCGCAAGGGTCCTACGAGCAGTACTTC. Its translation: CASSLRPAGGPQGSYEQYF.

The chain has TRBV2 and TRBJ1-4, with a possible D match to TRBD1 (5 bases). CDR1 is SNHLY, CDR2 FYNNEI, per germline. V gave up 3 bases and J gave up 2 bases, with 10 bases separating them. The CDR3 extends over 15 amino acids. The DNA of the CDR3 is TGTGCCAGCAGTGAGGCGGGGGTTACTAATGAAAAACTGTTTTTT. Its translation is CASSEAGVTNEKLFF.

The gene calls are TRBV6-1 and TRBJ1-6; no firm D call. This CDR3 is 13 amino acids long. V was clipped by 2 bases and J by 3 bases, with 2 bases between them. Germline CDR1 and CDR2: MNHNS and SASEGT. The CDR3 region has the DNA TGTGCCAGCAGTGAATACTATAATTCACCCCTCCACTTT. It translates to CASSEYYNSPLHF.

As to this clone: Sequence at one end of the junction differs from germline and may be a read error. The chain carries TRBV3-1 (or the pseudogene TRBV3-2) and TRBJ1-1; D possibly corresponds to TRBD1 (5 bases). The CDR3 sequence is 14 residues long. From germline, CDR1 is LGHDT and CDR2 YNNKEL (reference sequence). CDR3: CASSQVGANSEAFF. The CDR3 bases are TGTGCCAGCAGCCAAGTAGGGGCGAACAGTGAAGCTTTCTTT.

CDR3 coding DNA: TGCGCCAGCAGCTTGGGGGCCGGCTATGGCTACACCTTC. This translates into CASSLGAGYGYTF. V gene TRBV5-1 combines with J gene TRBJ1-2; D remains ambiguous. CDR3 size: 13 residues. V shed 0 bases and J shed 4 bases, with 7 bases lying between them. In germline, CDR1 is SGHRS, CDR2 YFSETQ.

This clone was detected a few times. This sequence joins TRBV7-9 and TRBJ2-1, with D tentatively TRBD2 (6 bases). Trimming left V 5 bases short and J 12 bases short, with 29 bases between. CDR1 and CDR2 from the germline V gene are SEHNR and FQNEAQ (reference sequence). This CDR3 has 17 residues. The CDR3 DNA reads as TGTGCCAGCAGCCCGCGGGGCGCAAGCGACGGGAACGTGGGGCAGTTCTTC. Amino acids: CASSPRGASDGNVGQFF.

This chain links TRBV5-1 with TRBJ1-2, with D maybe TRBD1 (6 bases). Germline V CDR1 and CDR2: SGHRS, YFSETQ. This CDR3 is built from 16 residues. The V end lost 3 bases, the J end lost 4 bases, and 19 bases lay between the germline ends. The CDR3, as DNA: TGCGCCAGCAGCTCGATAGGCAGGGGAGGGGGCTATGGCTACACCTTC. Amino acid sequence: CASSSIGRGGGYGYTF.

The chain uses TRBV5-6 and TRBJ1-6; unclear D gene. Germline V lookup: CDR1 SGHDT, CDR2 YYEEEE. Trimming shortened V by 4 bases and J by 3 bases, and 11 bases separated the two germline ends. This CDR3 is 15 amino acids long. CDR3 residues: CASSTIGNYNSPLHF. The CDR3 DNA reads as TGTGCCAGCAGCACTATCGGGAACTATAATTCACCCCTCCACTTT.